Listed here are 21 T cell receptor beta chains from one sample, sequenced in a study of blood T cell repertoires in COVID-19. Libraries were prepared by immunoSEQ multiplex PCR; TCRdb keeps only in-frame clonotypes and omits some of them. Of approximately 200,000 clones listed, more than 80% are singletons. The sequencing sample was made of PBMCs or T cells enriched from blood (not recorded which). These receptor sequences come from a man aged 30-40 years who had recovered from COVID-19.

The gene calls are TRBV27 and TRBJ1-5; D possibly corresponds to TRBD1 (6 bases). Trimming shortened V by 5 bases and J by 0 bases, and 20 bases separated the two germline ends. Germline V gives CDR1 MNHEY, CDR2 SMNVEV (reference sequence). The CDR3 runs to 18 residues. The CDR3 loop is CASSPQGPLGISNQPQHF. The CDR3 region has the DNA TGTGCCAGCAGTCCACAGGGTCCCCTGGGGATTAGCAATCAGCCCCAGCATTTT.

This chain joins TRBV2 and TRBJ2-2; 8 nucleotides agree with TRBD1. The CDR3 covers 14 residues. Trimming cost V 4 bases and J 5 bases; bases outside gene matches: 3. CDR1 is SNHLY and CDR2 is FYNNEI in the germline V gene. CDR3 in DNA: TGTGCCAGCAGTGCCAGGGGGCGAACCGGGGAGCTGTTTTTT. This translates into CASSARGRTGELFF.

V and J are TRBV5-1 and TRBJ1-2; possibly TRBD1 for D (6 bases). Per the germline V gene, CDR1 is SGHRS and CDR2 is YFSETQ. The CDR3 consists of 15 residues. V was shortened by 4 bases and J by 0 bases, with 13 bases between the two germline ends. In nucleotides, the CDR3 is TGCGCCAGCAGCGCGATAACAGGGACTAACTATGGCTACACCTTC. Protein: CASSAITGTNYGYTF.

This clone was detected a few times. The V call is TRBV28, the J call TRBJ1-2; 8 bases match TRBD1. This CDR3 region has 13 residues. V gave up 5 bases and J gave up 8 bases; unmatched junction bases: 7. Germline V gene sequence: CDR1 MDHEN, CDR2 SYDVKM. This CDR3 reads CASSPLGQGGYTF. CDR3 sequence (DNA): TGTGCCAGCAGTCCCCTCGGACAGGGCGGCTACACCTTC.

The CDR3 coding sequence is TGTGCCAGCAGTTCGGACATCGGCGGTCAGCCCCAGCATTTT. Residues: CASSSDIGGQPQHF. The genes are TRBV5-5 and TRBJ1-5; D possibly corresponds to TRBD1 (5 bases). Trimming removed 5 bases at V and 6 bases at J, with 15 bases between. The germline V gene has CDR1 SGHKS and CDR2 YYEKEE (reference sequence). The CDR3 is made up of 14 amino acids. Drawing the rest from reference TRBV5-5 and TRBJ1-5, the complete variable domain is DAGVTQSPTHLIKTRGQQVTLRCSPISGHKSVSWYQQVLGQGPQFIFQYYEKEERGRGNFPDRFSARQFPNYSSELNVNALLLGDSALYLCASSSDIGGQPQHFGDGTRLSIL.

J is TRBJ2-5 and V is TRBV5-1, with 9 bases that match TRBD2. Losses at the gene ends were 3 bases for V and 0 bases for J; bases not matched to a gene: 3. Per germline, CDR1 SGHRS and CDR2 YFSETQ. The CDR3 sequence is 15 residues long. The CDR3 loop reads CASSSLAGNQETQYF. As DNA, the CDR3 is TGCGCCAGCAGCTCCCTAGCGGGGAACCAAGAGACCCAGTACTTC.

V gene TRBV27 combines with J gene TRBJ2-3; D gene uncertain. The V end lost 3 bases, the J end lost 0 bases, and 7 bases lay between the germline ends. Germline V gives CDR1 MNHEY, CDR2 SMNVEV (reference sequence). The CDR3 sequence is 14 residues long. CDR3 loop: CASSFAASTDTQYF. In nucleotides, the CDR3 is TGTGCCAGCAGTTTTGCGGCTAGCACAGATACGCAGTATTTT.

The gene calls are TRBV9 and TRBJ2-5; 8 nucleotides align to TRBD2. The V gene's germline CDR1 is SGDLS and CDR2 YYNGEE. The J segment lost 4 bases and the V segment lost 2 bases, leaving 4 bases of the junction unmatched. CDR3 length: 14 residues. Written as DNA, the CDR3 is TGTGCCAGCAGCGTCGGGACTAGTAGAGAGACCCAGTACTTC. It codes for CASSVGTSRETQYF.

This clone has a single count. The chain combines TRBV4-1 with TRBJ2-1; 8 bases agree with TRBD2. Trimming removed 0 bases from V and 2 bases from J; junction bases left unmatched: 3. There are 16 residues in the CDR3. The germline gives CDR1 MGHRA, CDR2 YSYEKL. This chain's CDR3 is CASSQDETSAYNEQFF. Written as DNA, the CDR3 is TGCGCCAGCAGCCAAGATGAGACTAGCGCCTACAATGAGCAGTTCTTC.

This chain uses TRBV29-1 with TRBJ2-7; weak D call: TRBD1 (6 bases). Germline V CDR1 and CDR2: SQVTM, ANQGSEA. V gave up 3 bases and J gave up 4 bases, with 13 bases separating them. The CDR3 is 13 amino acids. The CDR3 sequence is CSVEAGTKYEQYF. CDR3 DNA: TGCAGCGTTGAGGCCGGGACAAAATACGAGCAGTACTTC.

The rearrangement uses TRBV5-1 and TRBJ1-2; 9 positions match TRBD1. The trim removed 4 bases at V and 6 bases at J, leaving 10 bases unmatched. Germline CDR1 SGHRS, CDR2 YFSETQ. CDR3 length: 15 residues. The CDR3 region has the DNA TGCGCCAGCAGCCCCACGACAGGGGGAAGTGATGGCTACACCTTC. Translated, it gives CASSPTTGGSDGYTF.

The chain combines TRBV19 with TRBJ1-3; 7 bases are shared with TRBD1. The trim removed 5 bases at V and 5 bases at J, leaving 9 bases unmatched. Germline V gene lookup returns CDR1 LNHDA and CDR2 SQIVND (reference sequence). The CDR3 covers 15 residues. The CDR3 nucleotides read TGTGCCAGTAGTCCAGAATACAGGGGAAGAAACACCATATATTTT. This gives the protein CASSPEYRGRNTIYF.

This chain joins TRBV5-4 and TRBJ2-7; TRBD1 aligns across 9 bases. The CDR3 runs 14 residues. Germline lookup yields CDR1 SGHNT and CDR2 YYREEE (reference sequence). V lost 4 bases, J lost 4 bases, and 6 bases stayed unmatched. The CDR3 nucleotides are TGTGCCAGCAGCGGGGGACAGGGCTTTTACGAGCAGTACTTC. Translating it yields CASSGGQGFYEQYF. Filled out from reference TRBV5-4 and TRBJ2-7, the complete variable domain reads ETGVTQSPTHLIKTRGQQVTLRCSSQSGHNTVSWYQQALGQGPQFIFQYYREEENGRGNFPPRFSGLQFPNYSSELNVNALELDDSALYLCASSGGQGFYEQYFGPGTRLTVT.

The V and J genes are TRBV7-2 and TRBJ1-6; a possible D gene is TRBD1 (6 bases). CDR3 length equals 14 residues. V lost 1 base, J lost 10 bases, and 11 bases lay in between. Germline V gene data show CDR1 as SGHTA and CDR2 as FQGNSA. CDR3 in DNA: TGTGCCAGCAGCTTAGGTGGGCAGGGGTCACCCCTCCACTTT. As protein: CASSLGGQGSPLHF.

V usage is TRBV6-5 and J usage is TRBJ1-1; D perhaps matches TRBD1 (6 bases). The germline CDR1 and CDR2 sequences are MNHEY and SVGAGI. The germline V and J ends were trimmed by 6 bases and 1 base, with 9 bases remaining between them. The CDR3 length is 13 residues. The CDR3, as DNA: TGTGCCAGCAGCGGGACATCGAACACTGAAGCTTTCTTT. Protein sequence: CASSGTSNTEAFF.

This clone was detected only once. The V gene is TRBV7-9, the J gene TRBJ2-6; 7 bases fit TRBD1. Trimming at V came to 4 bases and at J to 4 bases, leaving 7 bases not matched to a gene. CDR1 SEHNR and CDR2 FQNEAQ come from the germline V gene (reference sequence). The CDR3 is 16 amino acids. The CDR3 sequence: CASSSPQGTGANVLTF. CDR3 nucleotide sequence: TGTGCCAGCAGCTCTCCACAGGGGACCGGGGCCAACGTCCTGACTTTC.

This clone has more than one count but fewer than ten. This chain uses TRBV29-1 with TRBJ1-3; the D is unclear. Between the trimmed V and J ends, which lost 7 bases and 4 bases, there was a span of 8 bases. CDR3 length equals 11 residues. Germline V gives CDR1 SQVTM, CDR2 ANQGSEA. In nucleotides, the CDR3 is TGCAGCGGGCATATAGGAAACACCATATATTTT. Residues: CSGHIGNTIYF.

This chain links TRBV29-1 with TRBJ1-1; D remains unclear. Germline values: CDR1 SQVTM, CDR2 ANQGSEA. CDR3 length: 16 amino acids. V shed 0 bases and J shed 0 bases, with 14 bases lying between them. CDR3 amino acids: CSVEDYEFQMNTEAFF. For the CDR3, the DNA is TGCAGCGTTGAAGATTATGAATTTCAGATGAACACTGAAGCTTTCTTT.

The V and J genes are TRBV29-1 and TRBJ1-3; 7 bases are shared with TRBD1. After removal of 6 bases from V and 2 bases from J, the junction contained 4 bases not matched to a gene. Germline-derived CDR1 and CDR2 are SQVTM and ANQGSEA. The CDR3 is made up of 13 amino acids. The chain's CDR3 is CSVQTGTGNTIYF. The CDR3 nucleotides read TGCAGCGTACAGACAGGGACTGGAAACACCATATATTTT.

The chain employs TRBV5-4 and TRBJ1-1, with unresolved D. The CDR3 extends over 15 amino acids. V lost 1 base, J lost 2 bases, and 12 bases lay in between. From germline, CDR1 is SGHNT and CDR2 YYREEE (reference sequence). CDR3 sequence reads: CASSLYFDKNTEAFF. CDR3 nucleotides: TGTGCCAGCAGCTTGTATTTCGACAAAAACACTGAAGCTTTCTTT.

The V call is TRBV6-5, the J call TRBJ2-2; D is uncertain. The CDR3 length is 16 residues. The germline gives CDR1 MNHEY, CDR2 SVGAGI. Trimming cost V 2 bases and J 4 bases, with 14 bases left between them. The CDR3 sequence is CASSYGWARTTGELFF. CDR3 bases: TGTGCCAGCAGTTACGGCTGGGCGCGAACCACCGGGGAGCTGTTTTTT.